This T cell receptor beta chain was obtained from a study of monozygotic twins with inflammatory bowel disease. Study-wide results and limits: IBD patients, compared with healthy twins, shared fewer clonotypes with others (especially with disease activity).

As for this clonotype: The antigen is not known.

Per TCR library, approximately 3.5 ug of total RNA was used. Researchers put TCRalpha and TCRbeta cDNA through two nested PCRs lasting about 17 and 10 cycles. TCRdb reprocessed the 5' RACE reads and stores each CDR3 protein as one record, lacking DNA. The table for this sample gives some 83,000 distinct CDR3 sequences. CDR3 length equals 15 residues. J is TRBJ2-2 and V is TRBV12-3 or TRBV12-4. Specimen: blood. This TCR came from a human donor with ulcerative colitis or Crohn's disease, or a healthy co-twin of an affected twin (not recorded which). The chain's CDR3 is CASSFWSANTGELFF.